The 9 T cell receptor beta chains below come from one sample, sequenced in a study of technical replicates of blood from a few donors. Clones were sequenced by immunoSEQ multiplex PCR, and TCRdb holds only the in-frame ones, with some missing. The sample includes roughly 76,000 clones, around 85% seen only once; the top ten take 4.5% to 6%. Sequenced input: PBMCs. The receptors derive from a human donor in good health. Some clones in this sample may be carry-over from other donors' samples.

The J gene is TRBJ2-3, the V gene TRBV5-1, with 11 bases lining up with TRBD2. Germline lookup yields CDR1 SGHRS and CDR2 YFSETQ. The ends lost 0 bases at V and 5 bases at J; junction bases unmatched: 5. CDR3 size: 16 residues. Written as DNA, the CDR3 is TGCGCCAGCAGCTTGGGGGGGACTAGCGGTAAAGATACGCAGTATTTT. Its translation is CASSLGGTSGKDTQYF.

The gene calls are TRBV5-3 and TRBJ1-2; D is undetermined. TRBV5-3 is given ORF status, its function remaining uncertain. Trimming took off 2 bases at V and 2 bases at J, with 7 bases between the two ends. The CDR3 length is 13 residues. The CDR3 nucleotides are TGTGCCAGAAGCTTAATACAGAACTATGGCTACACCTTC. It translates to CARSLIQNYGYTF.

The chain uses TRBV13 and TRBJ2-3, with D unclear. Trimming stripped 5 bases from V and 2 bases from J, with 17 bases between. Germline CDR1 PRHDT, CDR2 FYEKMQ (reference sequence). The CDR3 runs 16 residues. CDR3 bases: TGTGCCAGCAGCCTCGCACGCAGTCAAGTCACAGATACGCAGTATTTT. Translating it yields CASSLARSQVTDTQYF.

DNA for the CDR3: TGTGCCATCAGTGCCCCCAGGGAAAGGGCTTTCTTT. Translation gives CAISAPRERAFF. The V and J genes are TRBV10-3 and TRBJ1-1; D perhaps matches TRBD1 (5 bases). Germline loops: CDR1 ENHRY, CDR2 SYGVKD. The CDR3 has 12 residues. V lost 4 bases to trimming and J lost 11 bases, with 14 bases between them.

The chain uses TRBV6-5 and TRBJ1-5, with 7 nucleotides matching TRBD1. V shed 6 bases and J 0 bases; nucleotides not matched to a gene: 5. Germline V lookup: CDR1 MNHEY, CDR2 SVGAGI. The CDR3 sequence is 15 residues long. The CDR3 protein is CASRRQGGSNQPQHF. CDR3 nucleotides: TGTGCCAGCAGACGACAGGGAGGTAGCAATCAGCCCCAGCATTTT.

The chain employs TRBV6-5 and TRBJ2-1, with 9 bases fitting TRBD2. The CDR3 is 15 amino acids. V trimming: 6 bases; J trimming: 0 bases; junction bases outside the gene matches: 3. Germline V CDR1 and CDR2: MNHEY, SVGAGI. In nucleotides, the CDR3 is TGTGCCAGCAGCCTAGCGGGGAGCTCCTACAATGAGCAGTTCTTC. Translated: CASSLAGSSYNEQFF.

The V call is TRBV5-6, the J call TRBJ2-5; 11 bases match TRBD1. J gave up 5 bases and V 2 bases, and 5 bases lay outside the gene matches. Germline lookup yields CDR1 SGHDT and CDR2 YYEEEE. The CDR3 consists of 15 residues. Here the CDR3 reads CASSFGTGGRETQYF. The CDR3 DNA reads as TGTGCCAGCAGCTTCGGGACAGGGGGAAGGGAGACCCAGTACTTC.

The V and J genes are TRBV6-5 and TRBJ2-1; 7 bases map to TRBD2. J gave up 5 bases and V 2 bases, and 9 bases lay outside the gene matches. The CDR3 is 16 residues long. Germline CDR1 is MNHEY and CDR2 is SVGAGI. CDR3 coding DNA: TGTGCCAGCAGTTACCCTCCTGGGAGGGGAGACAATGAGCAGTTCTTC. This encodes CASSYPPGRGDNEQFF.

The DNA of the CDR3 is TGTGCCAGCAGCTTTTCGGGAGCGGGGGGGACTGGGGCCAACGTCCTGACTTTC. Translation gives CASSFSGAGGTGANVLTF. The chain couples TRBV7-2 to TRBJ2-6, with 10 bases identical to TRBD2. The CDR3 sequence is 18 residues long. Trimming at V came to 3 bases and at J to 2 bases, leaving 7 bases not matched to a gene. In germline, CDR1 is SGHTA, CDR2 FQGNSA.